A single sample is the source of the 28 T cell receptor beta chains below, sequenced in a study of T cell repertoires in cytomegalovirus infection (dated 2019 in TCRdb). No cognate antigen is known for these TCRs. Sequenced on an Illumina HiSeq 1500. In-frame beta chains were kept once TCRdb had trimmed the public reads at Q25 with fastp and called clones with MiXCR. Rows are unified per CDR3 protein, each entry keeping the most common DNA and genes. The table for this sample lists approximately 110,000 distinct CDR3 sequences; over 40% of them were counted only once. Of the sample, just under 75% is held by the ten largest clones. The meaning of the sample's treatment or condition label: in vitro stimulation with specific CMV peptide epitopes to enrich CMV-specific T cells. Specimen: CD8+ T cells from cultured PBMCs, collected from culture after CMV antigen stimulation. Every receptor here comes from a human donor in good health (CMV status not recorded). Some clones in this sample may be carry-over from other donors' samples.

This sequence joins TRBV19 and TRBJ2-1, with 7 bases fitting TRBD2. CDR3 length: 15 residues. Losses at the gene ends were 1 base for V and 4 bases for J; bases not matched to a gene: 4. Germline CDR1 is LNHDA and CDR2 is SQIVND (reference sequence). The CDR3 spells CASSIGDYLYNEQFF. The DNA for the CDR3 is TGTGCCAGTAGTATAGGGGACTACCTATACAATGAGCAGTTCTTC.

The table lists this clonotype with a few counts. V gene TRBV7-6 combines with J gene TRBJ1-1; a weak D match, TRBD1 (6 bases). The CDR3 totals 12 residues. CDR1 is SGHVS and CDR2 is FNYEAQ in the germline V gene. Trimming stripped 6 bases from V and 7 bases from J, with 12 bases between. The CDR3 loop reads CASSPQGLEAFF. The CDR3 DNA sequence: TGTGCCAGCAGTCCACAGGGCCTTGAAGCTTTCTTT. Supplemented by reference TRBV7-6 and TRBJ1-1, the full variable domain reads GAGVSQSPRYKVTKRGQDVALRCDPISGHVSLYWYRQALGQGPEFLTYFNYEAQQDKSGLPNDRFSAERPEGSISTLTIQRTEQRDSAMYRCASSPQGLEAFFGQGTRLTVV.

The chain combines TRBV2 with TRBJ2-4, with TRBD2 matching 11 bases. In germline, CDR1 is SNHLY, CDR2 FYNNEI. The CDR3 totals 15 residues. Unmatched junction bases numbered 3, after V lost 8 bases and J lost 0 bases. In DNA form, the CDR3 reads TGTGCCAGCTCACTAGCGGGGGTAGCCAAAAACATTCAGTACTTC. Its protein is CASSLAGVAKNIQYF.

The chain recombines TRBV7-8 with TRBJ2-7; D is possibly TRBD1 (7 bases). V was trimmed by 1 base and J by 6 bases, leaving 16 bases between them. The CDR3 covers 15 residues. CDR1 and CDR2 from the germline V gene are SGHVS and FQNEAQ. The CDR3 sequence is CASSLVAGQLFEQYF. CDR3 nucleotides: TGTGCCAGCAGCTTAGTGGCGGGACAGTTGTTCGAGCAGTACTTC.

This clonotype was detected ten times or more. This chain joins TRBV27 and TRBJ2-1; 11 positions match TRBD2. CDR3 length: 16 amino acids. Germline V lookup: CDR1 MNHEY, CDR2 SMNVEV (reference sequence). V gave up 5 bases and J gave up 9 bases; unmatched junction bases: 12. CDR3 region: CASSARLAGWGGEQFF. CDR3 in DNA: TGTGCCAGCAGTGCCCGACTAGCGGGGTGGGGGGGTGAGCAGTTCTTC.

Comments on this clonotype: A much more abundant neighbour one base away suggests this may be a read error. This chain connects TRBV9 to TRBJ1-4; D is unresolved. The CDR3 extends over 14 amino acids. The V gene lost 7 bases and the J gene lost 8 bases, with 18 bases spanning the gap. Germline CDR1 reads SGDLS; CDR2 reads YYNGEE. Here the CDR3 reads CASGAPGRREKLFF. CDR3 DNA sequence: TGTGCCAGCGGCGCCCCCGGGAGACGGGAAAAACTGTTTTTT.

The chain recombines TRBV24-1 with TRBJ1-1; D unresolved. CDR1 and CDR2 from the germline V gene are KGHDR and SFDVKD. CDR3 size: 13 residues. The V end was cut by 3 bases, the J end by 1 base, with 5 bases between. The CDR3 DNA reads TGTGCCACCAGTGATGGGCCGAACACTGAAGCTTTCTTT. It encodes CATSDGPNTEAFF.

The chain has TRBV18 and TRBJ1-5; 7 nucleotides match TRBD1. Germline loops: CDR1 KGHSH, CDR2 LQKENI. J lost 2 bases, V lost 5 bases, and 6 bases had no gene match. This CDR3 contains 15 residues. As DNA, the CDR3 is TGTGCCAGCTCAACAGACAGGGCTGGCAATCAGCCCCAGCATTTT. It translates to CASSTDRAGNQPQHF. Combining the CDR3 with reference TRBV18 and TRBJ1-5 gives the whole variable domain NAGVMQNPRHLVRRRGQEARLRCSPMKGHSHVYWYRQLPEEGLKFMVYLQKENIIDESGMPKERFSAEFPKEGPSILRIQQVVRGDSAAYFCASSTDRAGNQPQHFGDGTRLSIL.

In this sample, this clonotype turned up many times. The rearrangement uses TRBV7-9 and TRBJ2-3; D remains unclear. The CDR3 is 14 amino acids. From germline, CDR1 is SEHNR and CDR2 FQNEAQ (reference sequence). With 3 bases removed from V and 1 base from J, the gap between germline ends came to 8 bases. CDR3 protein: CASSFGAGTDTQYF. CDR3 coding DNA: TGTGCCAGCAGCTTTGGTGCTGGCACAGATACGCAGTATTTT.

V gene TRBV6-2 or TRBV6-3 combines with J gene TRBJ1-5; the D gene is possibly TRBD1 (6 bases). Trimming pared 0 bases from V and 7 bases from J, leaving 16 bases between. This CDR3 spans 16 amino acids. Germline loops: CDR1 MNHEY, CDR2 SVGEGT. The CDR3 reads CASSYSPRGFIQPQHF. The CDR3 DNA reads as TGTGCCAGCAGTTACTCGCCCAGGGGCTTCATCCAGCCCCAGCATTTT.

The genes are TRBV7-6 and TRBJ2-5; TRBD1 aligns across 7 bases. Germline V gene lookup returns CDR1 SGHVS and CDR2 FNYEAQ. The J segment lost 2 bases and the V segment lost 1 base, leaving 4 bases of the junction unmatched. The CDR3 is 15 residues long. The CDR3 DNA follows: TGTGCCAGCAGCTTAGTGAGGACAGGACAAGAGACCCAGTACTTC. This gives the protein CASSLVRTGQETQYF.

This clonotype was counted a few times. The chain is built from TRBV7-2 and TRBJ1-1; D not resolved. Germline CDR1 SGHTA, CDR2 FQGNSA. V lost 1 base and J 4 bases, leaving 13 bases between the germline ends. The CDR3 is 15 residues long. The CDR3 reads CASSLELFVGTEAFF. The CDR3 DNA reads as TGTGCCAGCAGCTTAGAGTTATTTGTGGGCACTGAAGCTTTCTTT.

This CDR3 is CASSRLGNTIYF. Here the CDR3 DNA reads TGTGCCAGCAGTAGGTTGGGAAACACCATATATTTT. The genes are TRBV7-9 and TRBJ1-3; D unresolved. The CDR3 spans 12 residues. Trimming removed 6 bases at V and 4 bases at J, with 7 bases between. Per the germline V gene, CDR1 is SEHNR and CDR2 is FQNEAQ (reference sequence).

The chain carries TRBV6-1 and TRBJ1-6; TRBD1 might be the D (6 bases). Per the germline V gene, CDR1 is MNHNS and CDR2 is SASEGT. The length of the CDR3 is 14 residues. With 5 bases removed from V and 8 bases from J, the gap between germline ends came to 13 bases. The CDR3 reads CASSISQGDSPLHF. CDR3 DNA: TGTGCCAGCAGTATTTCACAGGGAGATTCACCCCTCCACTTT.

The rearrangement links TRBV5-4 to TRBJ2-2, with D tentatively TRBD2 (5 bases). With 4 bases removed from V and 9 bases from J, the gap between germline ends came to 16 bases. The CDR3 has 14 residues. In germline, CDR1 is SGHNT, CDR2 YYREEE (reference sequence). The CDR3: CASSPGERRRELFF. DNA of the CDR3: TGTGCCAGCAGCCCTGGGGAGCGCAGGAGGGAGCTGTTTTTT.

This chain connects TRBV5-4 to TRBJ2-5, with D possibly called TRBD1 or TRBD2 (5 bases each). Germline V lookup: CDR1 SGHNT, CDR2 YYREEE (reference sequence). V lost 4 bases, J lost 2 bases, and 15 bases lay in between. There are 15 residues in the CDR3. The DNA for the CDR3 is TGTGCCAGCAGCACCCCCCGGGGACCGCAAGAGACCCAGTACTTC. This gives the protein CASSTPRGPQETQYF.

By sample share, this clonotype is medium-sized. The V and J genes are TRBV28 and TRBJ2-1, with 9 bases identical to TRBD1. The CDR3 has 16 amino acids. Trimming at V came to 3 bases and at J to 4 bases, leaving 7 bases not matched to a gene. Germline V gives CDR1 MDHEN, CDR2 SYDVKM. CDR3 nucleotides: TGTGCCAGCAGTTTGCAGGGACAGGGTGGGTACAATGAGCAGTTCTTC. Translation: CASSLQGQGGYNEQFF.

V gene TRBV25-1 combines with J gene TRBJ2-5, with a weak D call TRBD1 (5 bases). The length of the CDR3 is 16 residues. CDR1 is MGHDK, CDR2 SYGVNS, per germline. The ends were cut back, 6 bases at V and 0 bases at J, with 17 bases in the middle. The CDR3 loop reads CASSSFLGPYQETQYF. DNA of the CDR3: TGTGCCAGCAGCTCCTTCTTGGGGCCATACCAAGAGACCCAGTACTTC.

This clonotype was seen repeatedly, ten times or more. The CDR3 DNA follows: TGTGCCAGCAGGCCGCTCCACGGACAGGAGACCCAGTACTTC. It is translated as CASRPLHGQETQYF. V is TRBV2 and J is TRBJ2-5; perhaps TRBD1 as D (6 bases). The germline V gene encodes CDR1 SNHLY and CDR2 FYNNEI. CDR3 length: 14 amino acids. V was trimmed by 6 bases and J by 5 bases, leaving 16 bases between them.

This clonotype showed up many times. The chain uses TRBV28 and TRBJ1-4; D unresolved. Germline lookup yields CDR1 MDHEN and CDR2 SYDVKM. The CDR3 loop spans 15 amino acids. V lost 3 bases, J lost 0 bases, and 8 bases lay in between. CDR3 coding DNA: TGTGCCAGCAGTTTTAGGGCGGCAACTAATGAAAAACTGTTTTTT. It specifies CASSFRAATNEKLFF.

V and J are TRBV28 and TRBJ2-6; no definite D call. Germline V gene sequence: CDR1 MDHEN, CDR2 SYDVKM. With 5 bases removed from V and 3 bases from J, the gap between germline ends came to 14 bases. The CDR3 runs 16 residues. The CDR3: CASSAPWGDGANVLTF. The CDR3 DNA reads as TGTGCCAGCAGTGCGCCCTGGGGTGATGGGGCCAACGTCCTGACTTTC.

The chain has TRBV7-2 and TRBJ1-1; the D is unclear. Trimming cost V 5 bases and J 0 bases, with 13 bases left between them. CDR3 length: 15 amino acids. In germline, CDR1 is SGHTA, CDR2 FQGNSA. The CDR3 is CASSRSGSMNTEAFF. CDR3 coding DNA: TGTGCCAGCAGCCGGTCCGGCAGTATGAACACTGAAGCTTTCTTT.

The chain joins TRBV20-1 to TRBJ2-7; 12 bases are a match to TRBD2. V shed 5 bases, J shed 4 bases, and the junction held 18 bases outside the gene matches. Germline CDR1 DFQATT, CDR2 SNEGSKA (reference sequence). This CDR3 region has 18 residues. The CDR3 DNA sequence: TGCAGTGCTGGAACGACTAGCGGGGGAGATCATACTACTTACGAGCAGTACTTC. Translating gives CSAGTTSGGDHTTYEQYF.

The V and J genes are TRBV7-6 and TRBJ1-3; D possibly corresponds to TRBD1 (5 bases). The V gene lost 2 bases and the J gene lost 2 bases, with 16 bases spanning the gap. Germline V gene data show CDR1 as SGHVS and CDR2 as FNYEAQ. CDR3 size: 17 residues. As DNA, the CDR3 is TGTGCCAGCAGCTTAATTCGGGGGAACTCCCCTGGAAACACCATATATTTT. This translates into CASSLIRGNSPGNTIYF.

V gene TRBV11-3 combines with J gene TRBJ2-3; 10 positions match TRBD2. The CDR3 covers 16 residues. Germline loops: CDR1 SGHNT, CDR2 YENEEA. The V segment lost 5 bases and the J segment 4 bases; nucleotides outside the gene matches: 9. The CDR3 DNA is TGTGCCAGCAGCCCACAGAGCGGGGGGGCTTCAGATACGCAGTATTTT. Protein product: CASSPQSGGASDTQYF.

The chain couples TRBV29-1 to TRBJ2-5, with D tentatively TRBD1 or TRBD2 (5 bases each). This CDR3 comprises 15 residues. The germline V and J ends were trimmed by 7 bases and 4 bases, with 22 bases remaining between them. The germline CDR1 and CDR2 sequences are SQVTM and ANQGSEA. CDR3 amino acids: CSGTPRGVKGETQYF. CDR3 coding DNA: TGCAGCGGGACCCCCAGAGGGGTCAAGGGAGAGACCCAGTACTTC.

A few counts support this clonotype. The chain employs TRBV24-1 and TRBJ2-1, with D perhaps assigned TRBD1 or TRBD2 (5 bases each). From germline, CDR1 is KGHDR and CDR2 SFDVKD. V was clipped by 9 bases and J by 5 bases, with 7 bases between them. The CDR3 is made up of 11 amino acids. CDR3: CATGTDNEQFF. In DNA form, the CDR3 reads TGTGCCACCGGGACCGACAATGAGCAGTTCTTC.

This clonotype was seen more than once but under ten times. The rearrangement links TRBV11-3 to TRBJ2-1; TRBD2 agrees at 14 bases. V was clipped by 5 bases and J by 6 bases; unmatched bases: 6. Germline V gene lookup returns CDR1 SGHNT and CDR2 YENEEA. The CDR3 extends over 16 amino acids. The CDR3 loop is CASSPTGLAGGNEQFF. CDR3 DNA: TGTGCCAGCAGCCCTACAGGACTAGCGGGGGGCAATGAGCAGTTCTTC.